This entry lists 21 T cell receptor beta chains sequenced from one sample in a study of sequential checkpoint blockade in melanoma. Assay: immunoSEQ multiplex PCR; the TCRdb copy retains only in-frame clones and omits some. This table holds several thousand clones, 60% found once. Specified treatment: randomized to nivolumab then ipilimumab (arm A) or the reverse (arm B). Source: CD8+ T cells sorted from blood (inferred from file names), taken from a patient given nivolumab and ipilimumab in sequence. The receptor source for this set is a human donor with melanoma.

This chain uses TRBV27 with TRBJ2-7; no reliable D call. The V gene's germline CDR1 is MNHEY and CDR2 SMNVEV (reference sequence). The CDR3 is 14 residues long. The V end was cut by 2 bases, the J end by 3 bases, with 11 bases between. The CDR3 sequence: CASSLGQAYYEQYF. CDR3 nucleotides: TGTGCCAGCAGTTTAGGGCAGGCCTACTACGAGCAGTACTTC.

The chain employs TRBV4-2 and TRBJ1-3; no definite D call. Germline lookup yields CDR1 LGHNA and CDR2 YNFKEQ. Trimming stripped 1 base from V and 0 bases from J, with 13 bases between. CDR3 length equals 17 residues. This CDR3 reads CASSQGGGLSSGNTIYF. CDR3 sequence (DNA): TGTGCCAGCAGCCAAGGGGGAGGACTTTCCTCTGGAAACACCATATATTTT.

A few counts support this clone. The sample holds other DNA sequences that translate to the same CDR3. The CDR3 spells CATSSGTGYEQYF. For the CDR3, the DNA is TGTGCCACCAGCTCCGGGACAGGCTACGAGCAGTACTTC. This chain uses TRBV15 with TRBJ2-7, with 8 bases that match TRBD1. The CDR3 is made up of 13 amino acids. The trim removed 5 bases at V and 3 bases at J, leaving 3 bases unmatched. The V gene's germline CDR1 is LNHNV and CDR2 YYDKDF (reference sequence).

The rearrangement uses TRBV27 and TRBJ2-7, with 8 nucleotides matching TRBD2. V dropped 2 bases and J dropped 4; count of bases not matched to a gene: 4. CDR1 MNHEY and CDR2 SMNVEV come from the germline V gene (reference sequence). This CDR3 is 14 amino acids long. CDR3: CASSLASGYYEQYF. The CDR3 DNA follows: TGTGCCAGCAGTTTAGCTAGCGGGTATTACGAGCAGTACTTC.

The gene calls are TRBV29-1 and TRBJ2-7; 8 bases are a match to TRBD2. The CDR3 runs 14 residues. With 5 bases clipped from V and 2 bases from J, the junction kept 8 bases outside the gene matches. Germline CDR1 is SQVTM and CDR2 is ANQGSEA. CDR3 in amino acids: CSVSTSAITYEQYF. The CDR3 coding sequence is TGCAGCGTTTCGACTAGCGCGATTACCTACGAGCAGTACTTC.

This sequence joins TRBV4-1 and TRBJ2-7; 7 bases fit TRBD1. Losses at the gene ends were 1 base for V and 3 bases for J; bases not matched to a gene: 3. Per the germline V gene, CDR1 is MGHRA and CDR2 is YSYEKL. This CDR3 has 14 amino acids. In nucleotides, the CDR3 is TGCGCCAGCAGCCAAGCCCGGACAGGCTACGAGCAGTACTTC. As protein: CASSQARTGYEQYF.

The J gene is TRBJ2-7, the V gene TRBV19; possible D gene TRBD2, 6 bases. The CDR3 covers 13 residues. The germline V gene has CDR1 LNHDA and CDR2 SQIVND (reference sequence). Trimming cost V 5 bases and J 6 bases, with 14 bases left between them. The CDR3, as DNA: TGTGCCAGTAGTGTGGGACTTCAGTTCGAGCAGTACTTC. Its translation is CASSVGLQFEQYF.

The chain carries TRBV29-1 and TRBJ2-1; 10 nucleotides align to TRBD2. Germline CDR1 SQVTM, CDR2 ANQGSEA. After removal of 7 bases from V and 10 bases from J, the junction contained 10 bases not matched to a gene. This CDR3 comprises 13 residues. The CDR3 DNA reads as TGCAGCGACAGACCGGGACTAGCGCCCGAGCAGTTCTTC. Its translation is CSDRPGLAPEQFF.

J is TRBJ1-5 and V is TRBV5-4; D unclear. This CDR3 has 13 residues. Germline V gene sequence: CDR1 SGHNT, CDR2 YYREEE (reference sequence). The V end lost 5 bases, the J end lost 2 bases, and 8 bases lay between the germline ends. The DNA of the CDR3 is TGTGCCAGCAGTACCGGGGGCAATCAGCCCCAGCATTTT. Protein: CASSTGGNQPQHF.

This chain links TRBV7-9 with TRBJ1-1, with unresolved D. This CDR3 has 15 amino acids. From germline, CDR1 is SEHNR and CDR2 FQNEAQ (reference sequence). The V end lost 8 bases, the J end lost 3 bases, and 19 bases lay between the germline ends. The CDR3 bases are TGTGCCAGCTCAGAGGGTACGGTTTCGGACACTGAAGCTTTCTTT. This translates into CASSEGTVSDTEAFF.

J is TRBJ1-5 and V is TRBV12-5; TRBD1 might be the D (5 bases). Germline-derived CDR1 and CDR2 are LGHNT and FRNRAP. This CDR3 has 16 amino acids. V lost 2 bases and J lost 3, with 14 bases in between. The CDR3 is CASGLRGREPNQPQHF. Here the CDR3 DNA reads TGTGCTAGTGGTTTGAGGGGCAGGGAACCCAATCAGCCCCAGCATTTT.

This clone was recorded once. V usage is TRBV7-9 and J usage is TRBJ2-7; weak D call: TRBD2 (6 bases). Germline V lookup: CDR1 SEHNR, CDR2 FQNEAQ (reference sequence). V was clipped by 5 bases and J by 6 bases, with 20 bases between them. The CDR3 is made up of 15 amino acids. CDR3 loop: CASSTLGGPGGEQYF. For the CDR3, the DNA is TGTGCCAGCAGCACATTGGGGGGACCCGGGGGCGAGCAGTACTTC.

This clone was observed once. The chain couples TRBV5-5 to TRBJ2-7; 11 bases are shared with TRBD2. This CDR3 region has 14 residues. Trimming removed 2 bases from V and 4 bases from J; junction bases left unmatched: 2. The germline gives CDR1 SGHKS, CDR2 YYEKEE (reference sequence). CDR3 coding DNA: TGTGCCAGCAGCTTTCTAGCGGGAGGTTACGAGCAGTACTTC. It specifies CASSFLAGGYEQYF.

The chain carries TRBV11-2 and TRBJ1-2; perhaps TRBD1 as D (6 bases). There are 13 residues in the CDR3. Germline V gene data show CDR1 as SGHAT and CDR2 as FQNNGV. The V end lost 3 bases, the J end lost 4 bases, and 9 bases lay between the germline ends. The CDR3 here is CASSFRGSYGYTF. The CDR3 DNA reads as TGTGCCAGCAGCTTCAGGGGTTCCTATGGCTACACCTTC.

This chain connects TRBV7-8 to TRBJ2-7, with TRBD2 matching 8 bases. CDR1 SGHVS and CDR2 FQNEAQ come from the germline V gene. V was clipped by 1 base and J by 5 bases; unmatched bases: 4. The CDR3 covers 14 residues. The CDR3 sequence is CASSLGIAGHEQYF. The CDR3 DNA reads TGTGCCAGCAGCTTAGGGATAGCGGGACACGAGCAGTACTTC.

This chain connects TRBV5-1 to TRBJ2-7; the D is unclear. The V and J ends lost 0 bases and 0 bases respectively, with 7 bases between them. CDR1 SGHRS and CDR2 YFSETQ come from the germline V gene. The CDR3 spans 14 residues. For the CDR3, the DNA is TGCGCCAGCAGCTTGGCCTACAGCTCCTACGAGCAGTACTTC. Its protein product is CASSLAYSSYEQYF.

V gene TRBV5-5 combines with J gene TRBJ2-7, with D unclear. Trimming left V 3 bases short and J 5 bases short, with 6 bases between. CDR3 size: 11 residues. Germline CDR1 reads SGHKS; CDR2 reads YYEKEE (reference sequence). CDR3 nucleotides: TGTGCCAGCAGCTCTCCCCACGAGCAGTACTTC. It specifies CASSSPHEQYF.

This clone was seen a handful of times. The rearrangement joins TRBV5-4 to TRBJ1-4; D ambiguous. Germline lookup yields CDR1 SGHNT and CDR2 YYREEE (reference sequence). This CDR3 region has 14 residues. Trimming stripped 4 bases from V and 11 bases from J, with 18 bases between. The CDR3 reads CASSHLSSDGKLFF. CDR3 DNA sequence: TGTGCCAGCAGCCACCTTTCGTCCGACGGGAAACTGTTTTTT.

The chain links TRBV10-1 to TRBJ2-7; perhaps TRBD1 as D (5 bases). Trimming cost V 4 bases and J 2 bases, with 12 bases left between them. The germline CDR1 and CDR2 sequences are WNHNN and SYGVQD (reference sequence). There are 14 residues in the CDR3. The CDR3 DNA reads TGCGCCAGCAGTGTTAACAGGCGCACCTACGAGCAGTACTTC. Its translation is CASSVNRRTYEQYF.

This chain links TRBV6-5 with TRBJ1-2, with unresolved D. Germline-derived CDR1 and CDR2 are MNHEY and SVGAGI. CDR3 size: 13 residues. V shed 6 bases and J shed 7 bases, with 15 bases lying between them. This CDR3 reads CASSYREAFGYTF. The CDR3 DNA follows: TGTGCCAGCAGCTACCGGGAGGCCTTTGGCTACACCTTC.

Only one count was recorded for this clone. The J gene is TRBJ1-2, the V gene TRBV6-7; 7 nucleotides match TRBD1. TRBV6-7 is given ORF status, its function remaining uncertain. This CDR3 is 16 amino acids long. The ends lost 4 bases at V and 8 bases at J; junction bases unmatched: 16. CDR3 coding DNA: TGTGCCAGCAGTTCCAAGGACAGGAGACGGGCGGGAGGCTACACCTTC. This codes for CASSSKDRRRAGGYTF.